One and the same sample provided the 2 T cell receptor beta chains below, sequenced in a study of vaccination effects on CD4 cells after COVID-19. Their recognized antigens are unknown. Sequencing was preceded by expansion of antigen-specific CD4+ T cells with viral peptide pools in the ViraFEST assay. Once cultured for roughly nine days, the cells underwent separation to obtain CD4+ T cells. Nucleocapsid antibody tests were negative, and the vaccine recipients had no prior SARS-CoV-2 infection. Using immunoSEQ multiplex PCR, the repertoire was profiled, and TCRdb retains in-frame clones only, with some absent. Of 67,000 or so clones detected, approximately 70% appear once; the ten largest clones hold about 4%. The material sequenced was CD4+ T cells from PBMCs cultured with HCoV-OC43 spike peptides, taken before COVID-19 vaccination. The subset is: HCoV-OC43 spike overlapping peptide pool stimulation. The receptor set was obtained from a human donor who received a COVID-19 vaccine.

This clone was counted a few times. The chain couples TRBV12-3 or TRBV12-4 to TRBJ2-7; D remains ambiguous. V gave up 5 bases and J gave up 5 bases, with 13 bases separating them. CDR3 length: 13 amino acids. This CDR3 reads CASSRDLLNEQYV. The CDR3, as DNA: TGTGCCAGCAGTCGTGATCTACTAAACGAGCAGTACGTC.

This chain links TRBV3-1 (or the pseudogene TRBV3-2) with TRBJ1-1, with 7 bases identical to TRBD1. V dropped 1 base and J dropped 1; count of bases not matched to a gene: 9. Germline V CDR1 and CDR2: LGHDT, YNNKEL (reference sequence). The CDR3 runs 17 residues. CDR3 sequence (DNA): TGTGCCAGCAGCCAAGTGGGGACAGCAGCTAAGAACACTGAAGCTTTCTTT. It translates to CASSQVGTAAKNTEAFF.